The 22 T cell receptor beta chains reported below all come from one sample, sequenced in a study of T cell clones after liver transplantation. The repertoire was sequenced with immunoSEQ multiplex PCR; TCRdb's copy has only in-frame clones and lacks some. The sample has 20,000 to 30,000 clones, 69% seen once. Here the sequenced sample was CD4+ T cells from blood, taken before liver transplant. The source of these receptors is a human donor who received a liver transplant.

This chain links TRBV19 with TRBJ1-1, with D possibly being TRBD1 (5 bases). Deletions cut 1 base from V and 11 bases from J, with 11 bases between. Germline V gives CDR1 LNHDA, CDR2 SQIVND (reference sequence). The CDR3 is 12 residues long. The CDR3, as DNA: TGTGCCAGTAGTATAGTTGGGGGTTCGGCTTTCTTT. Translated, it gives CASSIVGGSAFF.

The V and J genes are TRBV5-1 and TRBJ1-1, with D possibly TRBD1 on 5 matching bases. The germline V gene encodes CDR1 SGHRS and CDR2 YFSETQ. CDR3 length: 14 amino acids. The V gene lost 7 bases and the J gene lost 4 bases, with 17 bases spanning the gap. CDR3 protein: CASALGGVGTEAFF. CDR3 nucleotides: TGCGCCAGCGCCTTGGGGGGAGTGGGCACTGAAGCTTTCTTT.

This clone was counted a few times. The rearrangement links TRBV11-1 to TRBJ2-7; possible D gene TRBD1, 6 bases. Germline values: CDR1 SGHAT, CDR2 FQDESV (reference sequence). Trimming removed 2 bases from V and 2 bases from J, with 7 bases in between. The CDR3 has 13 amino acids. CDR3 region: CASSLRDTYEQYF. As DNA, the CDR3 is TGTGCCAGCAGCTTACGGGACACCTACGAGCAGTACTTC.

This clone was counted between two and nine times. V and J are TRBV7-9 and TRBJ1-4, with TRBD1 identical over 12 bases. CDR3 length: 16 amino acids. The V segment lost 5 bases and the J segment 6 bases; nucleotides outside the gene matches: 7. Germline CDR1 SEHNR, CDR2 FQNEAQ (reference sequence). The CDR3 region is CASSRGTGGWDEKLFF. DNA for the CDR3: TGTGCCAGCAGCCGAGGGACAGGGGGCTGGGATGAAAAACTGTTTTTT. The entire variable domain, with the rest obtained from reference TRBV7-9 and TRBJ1-4, is as follows: DTGVSQNPRHKITKRGQNVTFRCDPISEHNRLYWYRQTLGQGPEFLTYFQNEAQLEKSRLLSDRFSAERPKGSFSTLEIQRTEQGDSAMYLCASSRGTGGWDEKLFFGSGTQLSVL.

V usage is TRBV6-1 and J usage is TRBJ1-1; the D is unclear. Germline CDR1 is MNHNS and CDR2 is SASEGT. CDR3 length equals 12 residues. Trimming removed 3 bases at V and 5 bases at J, with 7 bases between. The CDR3 DNA reads as TGTGCCAGCAGTGACTCCTGGACTGAAGCTTTCTTT. Protein product: CASSDSWTEAFF.

This rearrangement joins TRBV7-2 to TRBJ2-5; 12 nucleotides agree with TRBD2. The CDR3 spans 16 residues. V was clipped by 3 bases and J by 1 base; unmatched bases: 3. Germline loops: CDR1 SGHTA, CDR2 FQGNSA. CDR3 bases: TGTGCCAGCAGCTTTCGGACTAGCGGGATCCAAGAGACCCAGTACTTC. It yields the protein CASSFRTSGIQETQYF.

The chain joins TRBV6-5 to TRBJ1-4, with 7 bases aligning to TRBD1. CDR1 and CDR2 from the germline V gene are MNHEY and SVGAGI. Trimming at V came to 0 bases and at J to 8 bases, leaving 3 bases not matched to a gene. The CDR3 contains 14 residues. CDR3 coding DNA: TGTGCCAGCAGTTACTCCAGGGGGGGGGAAAAACTGTTTTTT. Its translation: CASSYSRGGEKLFF.

This clone has a single count. CDR3 loop: CASSSIPRGHNEQFF. The CDR3 DNA follows: TGTGCCAGCAGCTCGATACCCAGGGGGCACAATGAGCAGTTCTTC. The chain employs TRBV11-2 and TRBJ2-1; 8 nucleotides match TRBD1. Germline-derived CDR1 and CDR2 are SGHAT and FQNNGV. Trimming at V came to 4 bases and at J to 5 bases, leaving 7 bases not matched to a gene. The CDR3 is made up of 15 amino acids.

The chain links TRBV6-1 to TRBJ2-7; D possibly corresponds to TRBD1 (6 bases). The CDR3 spans 15 residues. With 6 bases removed from V and 3 bases from J, the gap between germline ends came to 18 bases. Germline CDR1 and CDR2: MNHNS and SASEGT. DNA for the CDR3: TGTGCCAGCAGCAGAGCAGGGGTTCCGGTCTACGAGCAGTACTTC. Translated: CASSRAGVPVYEQYF.

This chain links TRBV2 with TRBJ1-1; 8 bases fit TRBD1. The junction had 11 bases not matched to a gene; V was cut back by 6 bases and J by 8 bases. CDR1 is SNHLY, CDR2 FYNNEI, per germline. This CDR3 is built from 14 residues. Written as DNA, the CDR3 is TGTGCCAGCAGCCCCGACAGGGGAGAAGGAGAAGCTTTCTTT. Protein: CASSPDRGEGEAFF.

This chain links TRBV11-3 with TRBJ2-3; maybe TRBD1 (6 bases). The CDR3 spans 15 residues. Trimming left V 5 bases short and J 4 bases short, with 16 bases between. Per the germline V gene, CDR1 is SGHNT and CDR2 is YENEEA. CDR3 in amino acids: CASSPQGLGPDTQYF. CDR3 bases: TGTGCCAGCAGCCCGCAGGGGCTTGGACCAGATACGCAGTATTTT.

The V gene is TRBV28, the J gene TRBJ1-5; weak D call: TRBD1 (5 bases). Trimming shortened V by 9 bases and J by 6 bases, and 15 bases separated the two germline ends. Looked up from germline, CDR1 is MDHEN and CDR2 is SYDVKM. This CDR3 has 13 amino acids. The CDR3 sequence: CASQGLLFQPQHF. The CDR3 region has the DNA TGTGCCAGTCAGGGATTGTTGTTTCAGCCCCAGCATTTT.

The CDR3 bases are TGTGCCAGCAACCCGACAGCCTACAATGAGCAGTTCTTC. This encodes CASNPTAYNEQFF. The chain has TRBV28 and TRBJ2-1; maybe TRBD1 (5 bases). Looked up from germline, CDR1 is MDHEN and CDR2 is SYDVKM. This CDR3 contains 13 residues. With 7 bases removed from V and 2 bases from J, the gap between germline ends came to 9 bases.

The chain carries TRBV19 and TRBJ2-1; 11 bases fit TRBD2. The CDR3 has 16 amino acids. The V gene end was trimmed by 6 bases and the J gene end by 0 bases; junction bases not matched to a gene: 4. Germline CDR1 and CDR2: LNHDA and SQIVND (reference sequence). CDR3 DNA sequence: TGTGCCAGTAGCCGACTAGCGGGGAGCTCCTACAATGAGCAGTTCTTC. Protein: CASSRLAGSSYNEQFF.

V and J are TRBV11-1 and TRBJ2-3, with TRBD1 as a possible D gene (5 bases). The germline V gene has CDR1 SGHAT and CDR2 FQDESV (reference sequence). The CDR3 sequence is 15 residues long. V lost 2 bases to trimming and J lost 0 bases, with 9 bases between them. The CDR3: CASSLPRQSTDTQYF. In nucleotides, the CDR3 is TGTGCCAGCAGCTTACCTAGACAGAGCACAGATACGCAGTATTTT.

This rearrangement joins TRBV11-1 to TRBJ2-6; no definite D call. The V and J ends lost 3 bases and 0 bases respectively, with 3 bases between them. Germline values: CDR1 SGHAT, CDR2 FQDESV (reference sequence). The CDR3 is made up of 14 amino acids. The CDR3 reads CASSFNSGANVLTF. Here the CDR3 DNA reads TGTGCCAGCAGCTTCAACTCTGGGGCCAACGTCCTGACTTTC.

The gene calls are TRBV6-6 and TRBJ2-5; TRBD1 might be the D (5 bases). In germline, CDR1 is MNHNY, CDR2 SVGAGI (reference sequence). There are 16 residues in the CDR3. V was shortened by 2 bases and J by 6 bases, with 19 bases between the two germline ends. CDR3 region: CASSYRPNSGKKTQYF. CDR3 DNA sequence: TGTGCCAGCAGTTACCGGCCCAACTCAGGGAAGAAGACCCAGTACTTC.

There are a few counts of this clone. This chain joins TRBV5-6 and TRBJ2-2, with 7 bases fitting TRBD1. This CDR3 has 15 amino acids. Germline loops: CDR1 SGHDT, CDR2 YYEEEE. The junction had 8 bases not matched to a gene; V was cut back by 7 bases and J by 2 bases. Here the CDR3 DNA reads TGTGCCAGCGGAAGGGACAGAATAAACACCGGGGAGCTGTTTTTT. This sequence encodes CASGRDRINTGELFF.

The chain uses TRBV6-5 and TRBJ2-7; D is unclear. The CDR3 sequence is 12 residues long. Trimming removed 4 bases from V and 2 bases from J, with 6 bases in between. In germline, CDR1 is MNHEY, CDR2 SVGAGI. The CDR3 bases are TGTGCCAGCAGTTCTAACGCCTACGAGCAGTACGTC. It encodes CASSSNAYEQYV.

The V and J genes are TRBV6-6 and TRBJ1-6; 7 positions match TRBD1. With V trimmed by 7 bases and J by 8 bases, 8 bases remained unmatched. CDR1 MNHNY and CDR2 SVGAGI come from the germline V gene (reference sequence). There are 14 residues in the CDR3. The CDR3, as DNA: TGTGCCAGCACTACCCGACAGGGCGATTCACCCCTCCACTTT. Protein: CASTTRQGDSPLHF.

V gene TRBV6-6 combines with J gene TRBJ1-5, with D possibly TRBD1 on 6 matching bases. The CDR3 runs to 14 residues. The V end was cut by 3 bases, the J end by 4 bases, with 10 bases between. CDR1 and CDR2 (germline): MNHNY, SVGAGI (reference sequence). CDR3 in amino acids: CASSYKGGNQPQHF. The CDR3 DNA is TGTGCCAGCAGTTATAAGGGGGGGAATCAGCCCCAGCATTTT.

The chain employs TRBV6-1 and TRBJ2-5; D uncertain. V was shortened by 2 bases and J by 9 bases, with 16 bases between the two germline ends. The length of the CDR3 is 14 residues. Germline CDR1 is MNHNS and CDR2 is SASEGT. CDR3 in DNA: TGTGCCAGCAGTGAAAGGTCCCCGCCGAGTTCCCAGTACTTC. This gives the protein CASSERSPPSSQYF.